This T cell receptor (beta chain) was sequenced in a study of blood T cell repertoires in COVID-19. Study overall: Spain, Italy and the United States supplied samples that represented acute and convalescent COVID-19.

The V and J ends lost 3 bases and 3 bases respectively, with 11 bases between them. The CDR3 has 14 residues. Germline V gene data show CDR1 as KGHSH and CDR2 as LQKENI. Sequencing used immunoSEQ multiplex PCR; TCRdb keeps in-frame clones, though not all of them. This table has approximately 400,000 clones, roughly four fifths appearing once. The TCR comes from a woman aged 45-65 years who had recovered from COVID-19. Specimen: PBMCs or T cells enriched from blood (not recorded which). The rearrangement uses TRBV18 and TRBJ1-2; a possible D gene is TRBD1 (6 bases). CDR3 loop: CASSPYTGYYGYTF. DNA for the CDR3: TGTGCCAGCTCACCGTACACAGGGTACTATGGCTACACCTTC. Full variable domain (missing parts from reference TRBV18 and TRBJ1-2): NAGVMQNPRHLVRRRGQEARLRCSPMKGHSHVYWYRQLPEEGLKFMVYLQKENIIDESGMPKERFSAEFPKEGPSILRIQQVVRGDSAAYFCASSPYTGYYGYTFGSGTRLTVV.